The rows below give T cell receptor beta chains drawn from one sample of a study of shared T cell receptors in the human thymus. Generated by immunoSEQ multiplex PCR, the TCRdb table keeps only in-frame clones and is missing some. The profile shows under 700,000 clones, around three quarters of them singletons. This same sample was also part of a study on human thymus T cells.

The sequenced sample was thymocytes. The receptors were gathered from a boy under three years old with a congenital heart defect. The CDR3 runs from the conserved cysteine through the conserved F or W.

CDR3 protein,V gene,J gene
CASSFHRGGASGNTIYF,TRBV5-4,TRBJ1-3
CASSYWAGGMDEQFF,TRBV6-5,TRBJ2-1
CASSRAGGRNYGYTF,TRBV23-1,TRBJ1-2
CATSRAVGGPAKNIQYF,TRBV15,TRBJ2-4
CASSGALLAGEGDEQYF,TRBV25-1,TRBJ2-7
CASSRGQGFPWGYGYTF,TRBV19,TRBJ1-2
CASRGLASYEQYF,TRBV6-1,TRBJ2-7
CSVTGGSYNEQFF,TRBV29-1,TRBJ2-1
CASSLTALNTEAFF,TRBV28,TRBJ1-1
CASSPPGQGRVQYF,TRBV7-2,TRBJ2-7
CASSQGRAGDSADTQYF,TRBV4-2,TRBJ2-3
CASAYGAHFGWNEQFF,TRBV27,TRBJ2-1
CSAESDTQYF,TRBV20-1,TRBJ2-3
CASSPDKEREGYEQYF,TRBV4-2,TRBJ2-7
CASSLNRDRGRYEQYF,TRBV4-2,TRBJ2-7
CASIPGDRGDCGELFF,TRBV28,TRBJ2-2
CASSSNRGGYNEQFF,TRBV7-6,TRBJ2-1
CSVERVTGELFF,TRBV29-1,TRBJ2-2
CASSPTGGTEAFF,TRBV6-1,TRBJ1-1
CASSRPGTPSSSTDTQYF,TRBV14,TRBJ2-3
CASSKLAGANNEQFF,TRBV5-6,TRBJ2-1
CASTEAFF,TRBV2,TRBJ1-1
CASSYPRTSGQETQYF,TRBV6-5,TRBJ2-5
CASRDTPQGYGYTF,TRBV6-1,TRBJ1-2
CASSVEEREGHSKNIQYF,TRBV9,TRBJ2-4
CASTTDRPSTDTQYF,TRBV10-1,TRBJ2-3
CTSSQNPTGGTEAFF,TRBV1,TRBJ1-1
CASNPRENTEAFF,TRBV28,TRBJ1-1
CASSGLAGVDTQYF,TRBV10-2,TRBJ2-3
CASSPRLPQETQYF,TRBV9,TRBJ2-5
CASSPSRWRGHQETQYF,TRBV28,TRBJ2-5
CASSLHQTSGRDSYNEQFF,TRBV7-2,TRBJ2-1
CASSQGGIQRGPTDTQYF,TRBV4-2,TRBJ2-3
CASSLTSGREYNEQFF,TRBV14,TRBJ2-1
CASSVEGLAGGPLARETQYF,TRBV9,TRBJ2-5
CASSLDSASGHNEQFF,TRBV5-1,TRBJ2-1
CASSLDLGGSVDTQYF,TRBV7-9,TRBJ2-3
CASSLTTSGSWNEQYF,TRBV6-6,TRBJ2-7
CASSRGLSHEPYEQYF,TRBV5-6,TRBJ2-7
CASSPAWKRPTDTQYF,TRBV5-4,TRBJ2-3
CASSDLAASSYNEQFF,TRBV25-1,TRBJ2-1
CASRPLANTYNEQFF,TRBV6-4,TRBJ2-1
CASSFRARGDYGYTF,TRBV28,TRBJ1-2
CAWRQLGQGSKGPREQYF,TRBV30,TRBJ2-7
CAWNENSGSHYEQYF,TRBV30,TRBJ2-7
CASSLPRGTSGSTDTQYF,TRBV27,TRBJ2-3
CAWSAFPGRREGPHEQYF,TRBV30,TRBJ2-7
CASGLAGEGTQYF,TRBV27,TRBJ2-3
CASSSNTTSNEKLFF,TRBV28,TRBJ1-4
CASSQVVPRDTQYF,TRBV4-1,TRBJ2-3
CASSLAGTPQYF,TRBV7-2,TRBJ2-3
CAISESNSGTGREAFF,TRBV10-3,TRBJ1-1
CASRGVIRDRLSYEQYF,TRBV5-1,TRBJ2-7
CTSSRNHRNEQFF,TRBV1,TRBJ2-1
CAWKGSSYEQYF,TRBV30,TRBJ2-7
CASSYSDRYEQYF,TRBV6-5,TRBJ2-7
CASSPPIIWRGTYNEQFF,TRBV28,TRBJ2-1
CASSLGGKSPLNTEAFF,TRBV28,TRBJ1-1
CATAGRGRWYEQYF,TRBV27,TRBJ2-7
CASSSLAGNQETQYF,TRBV5-4,TRBJ2-5